These 11 T cell receptor beta chains were all obtained from the same sample, sequenced in a study of T-cell reconstitution after alpha-beta-depleted transplantation in children. Molecular barcoding with unique molecular identifiers was used for the TCRbeta library. MiXCR, applied by TCRdb to the PCR reads, yields one record per CDR3 protein. This table has 300,000 to 400,000 distinct CDR3 sequences, 15% to 20% appearing once. The source material was PBMCs, mostly from graft donor cells, sampled 360 days after TCRalphabeta/CD19-depleted stem cell transplant. These receptors were collected from a male patient aged 2-15 years who had a stem cell transplant for acute lymphoblastic leukemia, so the T cells may come from the graft donor.

This clonotype has only a few counts. The chain has TRBV28 and TRBJ2-7, with D tentatively TRBD1 (5 bases). CDR1 MDHEN and CDR2 SYDVKM come from the germline V gene. The CDR3 runs 15 residues. V was shortened by 2 bases and J by 7 bases, with 18 bases between the two germline ends. This CDR3 is CASSLGANVWAEQYF. Written as DNA, the CDR3 is TGTGCCAGCAGTTTAGGGGCCAACGTCTGGGCGGAGCAGTACTTC. Full variable domain (outside the CDR3, taken from reference TRBV28 and TRBJ2-7): DVKVTQSSRYLVKRTGEKVFLECVQDMDHENMFWYRQDPGLGLRLIYFSYDVKMKEKGDIPEGYSVSREKKERFSLILESASTNQTSMYLCASSLGANVWAEQYFGPGTRLTVT.

This clonotype was seen only a few times. This chain connects TRBV12-3 or TRBV12-4 to TRBJ2-1; D may be TRBD2 (6 bases). The CDR3 spans 16 residues. Trimming took off 3 bases at V and 0 bases at J, with 12 bases between the two ends. CDR3 in amino acids: CASSLGGVSSYNEQFF. The CDR3 nucleotides read TGTGCCAGCAGTTTGGGCGGGGTCAGCTCCTACAATGAGCAGTTCTTC.

Only a few counts were recorded for this clonotype. The rearrangement uses TRBV28 and TRBJ2-3; a possible D gene is TRBD1 (6 bases). CDR3 length: 17 residues. V lost 4 bases and J 5 bases, leaving 22 bases between the germline ends. Per germline, CDR1 MDHEN and CDR2 SYDVKM. The CDR3 is CASSSLFAQRGGDTQYF. CDR3 sequence (DNA): TGTGCCAGCAGTTCGCTTTTCGCCCAAAGAGGGGGAGATACGCAGTATTTT.

This clonotype was observed at least ten times. This chain joins TRBV12-3 or TRBV12-4 and TRBJ2-1; 12 bases match TRBD2. The length of the CDR3 is 15 residues. With V trimmed by 6 bases and J by 6 bases, 6 bases remained unmatched. This chain's CDR3 is CASRSLAGGGNEQFF. CDR3 nucleotide sequence: TGTGCCAGCAGGTCACTAGCGGGAGGTGGCAATGAGCAGTTCTTC.

Only a few counts were recorded for this clonotype. The chain carries TRBV7-2 and TRBJ2-1; perhaps TRBD2 as D (5 bases). This CDR3 has 15 amino acids. Germline V CDR1 and CDR2: SGHTA, FQGNSA. V dropped 2 bases and J dropped 4 bases, with 12 bases sitting between them. The CDR3 is CASSLRRRGYNEQFF. In DNA form, the CDR3 reads TGTGCCAGCAGCTTAAGACGCCGCGGGTACAATGAGCAGTTCTTC.

This CDR3 is CSASKGGGYEQYF. The CDR3 nucleotides read TGCAGTGCTAGTAAGGGGGGGGGCTACGAGCAGTACTTC. The chain employs TRBV20-1 and TRBJ2-7; a weak D match, TRBD2 (7 bases). The V and J ends lost 3 bases and 3 bases respectively, with 12 bases between them. The CDR3 length is 13 residues. Germline V gene data show CDR1 as DFQATT and CDR2 as SNEGSKA (reference sequence).

The table lists this clonotype with a few counts. The chain has TRBV27 and TRBJ2-7; 8 nucleotides align to TRBD1. This CDR3 is built from 15 residues. Germline V gene sequence: CDR1 MNHEY, CDR2 SMNVEV (reference sequence). V shed 3 bases, J shed 0 bases, and the junction held 4 bases outside the gene matches. CDR3 nucleotide sequence: TGTGCCAGCAGTTTGACAGGGGCGAACTCCTACGAGCAGTACTTC. This gives the protein CASSLTGANSYEQYF.

This clonotype was counted only a few times. The rearrangement links TRBV2 to TRBJ2-3, with a tentative D call TRBD2 (5 bases). V lost 4 bases and J 1 base, leaving 12 bases between the germline ends. CDR3 size: 15 residues. The germline gives CDR1 SNHLY, CDR2 FYNNEI. The CDR3 sequence is CASSVSSARTDTQYF. The CDR3, as DNA: TGTGCCAGCAGTGTTAGTAGCGCCCGCACAGATACGCAGTATTTT.

The chain joins TRBV12-3 or TRBV12-4 to TRBJ1-2, with D tentatively TRBD1 (5 bases). This CDR3 spans 16 amino acids. V lost 6 bases to trimming and J lost 2 bases, with 19 bases between them. In DNA, the CDR3 is TGTGCCAGCAGCCTCCGGGTCTCGGGACTGAACTATGGCTACACCTTC. Amino acids: CASSLRVSGLNYGYTF.

This rearrangement joins TRBV4-2 to TRBJ2-1; 7 bases are a match to TRBD2. This CDR3 has 15 amino acids. With 2 bases clipped from V and 10 bases from J, the junction kept 11 bases outside the gene matches. Germline V gene data show CDR1 as LGHNA and CDR2 as YNFKEQ. CDR3 sequence (DNA): TGTGCCAGCAGCCAAAAGGACGGCTCCGGGAGGGAGCAGTTCTTC. This codes for CASSQKDGSGREQFF.

With regard to this clonotype: Given a much more abundant clone one base away, this may be a read error. Here the CDR3 omits its conserved ending phenylalanine or tryptophan, so a read error is the likely source. CDR3 region: CASSFGQGETQYS. CDR3 nucleotides: TGTGCCAGCAGCTTCGGACAGGGAGAGACCCAGTACTCC. This chain links TRBV7-6 with TRBJ2-5; 8 bases are shared with TRBD1. Germline assignment: CDR1 SGHVS and CDR2 FNYEAQ. Losses at the gene ends were 3 bases for V and 4 bases for J; bases not matched to a gene: 1. This CDR3 has 13 residues.